Listed here are 8 T cell receptor beta chains from one sample, sequenced in a study of regulatory T cells in long-lasting Graves disease. To make TCR beta libraries, researchers used iRepertoire HTBI primers and Arm-PCR of CDR3 regions. TCRdb reprocessed the multiplex PCR reads via MiXCR and lists one record per CDR3 protein. The table includes 600,000 to 850,000 distinct CDR3 sequences, about 32% detected once. Time point described: persistent/refractory GD, antithyroid drugs over 5 years with positive TRAb. PBMC RNA served as the TCR library source. The specimen comprised peripheral blood mononuclear cells (PBMCs), sampled when the disease was refractory, from a patient treated with antithyroid drugs. Receptor source: a female donor with Graves disease.

The chain joins TRBV5-1 to TRBJ1-3; 7 bases align to TRBD1. This CDR3 is 16 amino acids long. Germline V lookup: CDR1 SGHRS, CDR2 YFSETQ. V trimming: 1 base; J trimming: 2 bases; junction bases outside the gene matches: 6. The CDR3 DNA reads TGCGCCAGCAGCTTGCAAGTGACAGGGACTGGAAACACCATATATTTT. Translation: CASSLQVTGTGNTIYF.

This clonotype showed up just a few times. The genes are TRBV20-1 and TRBJ2-7; possibly TRBD1 for D (6 bases). Looked up from germline, CDR1 is DFQATT and CDR2 is SNEGSKA (reference sequence). Trimming shortened V by 1 base and J by 5 bases, and 12 bases separated the two germline ends. This CDR3 region has 13 residues. This CDR3 is CSARAGDFNEQYF. CDR3 nucleotides: TGCAGTGCTAGAGCAGGGGATTTTAACGAGCAGTACTTC.

Notes on this clonotype: Possible read error: a much larger clone is one base away. The CDR3 does not close with the conserved phenylalanine or tryptophan, likely indicating a read error. The chain combines TRBV6-1 with TRBJ2-7; D gene ambiguous. CDR1 is MNHNS and CDR2 is SASEGT in the germline V gene. The CDR3 spans 15 residues. V lost 0 bases to trimming and J lost 0 bases, with 9 bases between them. CDR3 bases: TGTGCCAGCAGTGAAGCGCCTCTAGGCTCCTACGAGCAGTACCTC. This encodes CASSEAPLGSYEQYL.

The chain joins TRBV20-1 to TRBJ2-3; 15 bases fit TRBD2. The CDR3 extends over 17 amino acids. Germline V gene data show CDR1 as DFQATT and CDR2 as SNEGSKA (reference sequence). Trimming at V came to 4 bases and at J to 3 bases, leaving 8 bases not matched to a gene. CDR3 in amino acids: CSANPGLAGGPTDTQYF. In DNA form, the CDR3 reads TGCAGTGCTAACCCCGGACTAGCGGGAGGGCCAACAGATACGCAGTATTTT.

This clonotype was counted a single time. The chain is built from TRBV7-9 and TRBJ2-7, with TRBD1 as a possible D gene (6 bases). Germline-derived CDR1 and CDR2 are SEHNR and FQNEAQ (reference sequence). The CDR3 sequence is 14 residues long. V gave up 4 bases and J gave up 4 bases, with 14 bases separating them. The CDR3 reads CASSSSPRGYEQYF. DNA for the CDR3: TGTGCCAGCAGCTCGTCTCCCAGGGGTTACGAGCAGTACTTC.

The chain joins TRBV11-2 to TRBJ1-4; no clear D. This CDR3 comprises 15 residues. V gave up 0 bases and J gave up 11 bases, with 16 bases separating them. Germline CDR1 and CDR2: SGHAT and FQNNGV. Here the CDR3 reads CASSLEANWARKLFF. The CDR3 DNA reads TGTGCCAGCAGCTTAGAGGCCAATTGGGCGCGGAAACTGTTTTTT.

The chain links TRBV6-2 or TRBV6-3 to TRBJ1-2; a weak D match, TRBD1 (5 bases). Germline V lookup: CDR1 MNHEY, CDR2 SVGEGT. The CDR3 is made up of 15 amino acids. V dropped 5 bases and J dropped 3 bases, with 16 bases sitting between them. The CDR3 DNA reads as TGTGCCAGCAGTGAGATGAAGGGACCCCACTATGGCTACACCTTC. Protein product: CASSEMKGPHYGYTF.

The genes are TRBV6-5 and TRBJ1-2, with 8 nucleotides matching TRBD1. With V trimmed by 1 base and J by 0 bases, 10 bases remained unmatched. Germline CDR1 reads MNHEY; CDR2 reads SVGAGI. This CDR3 is built from 18 residues. CDR3 sequence: CASSYLHRGDLANYGYTF. For the CDR3, the DNA is TGTGCCAGCAGTTACTTGCACAGGGGGGACCTAGCTAACTATGGCTACACCTTC.